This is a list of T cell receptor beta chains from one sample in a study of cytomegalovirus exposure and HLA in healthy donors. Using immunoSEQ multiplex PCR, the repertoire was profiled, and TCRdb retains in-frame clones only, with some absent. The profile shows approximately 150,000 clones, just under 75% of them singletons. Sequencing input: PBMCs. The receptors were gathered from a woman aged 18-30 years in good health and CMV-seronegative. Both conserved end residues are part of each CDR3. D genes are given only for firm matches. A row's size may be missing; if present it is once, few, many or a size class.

CDR3aa: CSVRGGGNSGNTIYF
CDR3nt: TGCAGCGTTCGAGGGGGAGGGAACTCTGGAAACACCATATATTTT
abundance: NA
v_gene: TRBV29-1
j_gene: TRBJ1-3
d_gene: NA

CDR3aa: CASSVTVQETQYF
CDR3nt: TGCGCCAGCAGCGTGACTGTCCAAGAGACCCAGTACTTC
abundance: NA
v_gene: TRBV5-1
j_gene: TRBJ2-5
d_gene: NA

CDR3aa: CASSFGQGGDTQYF
CDR3nt: TGCGCCAGCAGCTTCGGACAGGGGGGGGATACGCAGTATTTT
abundance: NA
v_gene: TRBV5-1
j_gene: TRBJ2-3
d_gene: TRBD1

CDR3aa: CASSWRGTGGGETQYF
CDR3nt: TGTGCCAGCAGCTGGAGGGGGACAGGGGGCGGGGAGACCCAGTACTTC
abundance: NA
v_gene: TRBV5-4
j_gene: TRBJ2-5
d_gene: TRBD1

CDR3aa: CASSVSLTSLKSNEQFF
CDR3nt: TGTGCCAGCAGCGTATCCTTGACATCCCTAAAGAGTAATGAGCAGTTCTTC
abundance: few
v_gene: TRBV9
j_gene: TRBJ2-1
d_gene: NA

CDR3aa: CASPPPSDGGVNTEAFF
CDR3nt: TGTGCCAGCCCCCCCCCTTCGGATGGGGGCGTGAACACTGAAGCTTTCTTT
abundance: NA
v_gene: TRBV28
j_gene: TRBJ1-1
d_gene: NA

CDR3aa: CASSSLAGDSNEQFF
CDR3nt: TGTGCCAGTAGTTCGCTAGCGGGAGACAGCAATGAGCAGTTCTTC
abundance: NA
v_gene: TRBV19
j_gene: TRBJ2-1
d_gene: TRBD2

CDR3aa: CASSQTSGGNTGELFF
CDR3nt: TGTGCCAGCAGCCAGACTAGCGGGGGGAACACCGGGGAGCTGTTTTTT
abundance: NA
v_gene: TRBV5-6
j_gene: TRBJ2-2
d_gene: TRBD2

CDR3aa: CASSQGEGDTQYF
CDR3nt: TGTGCCAGCAGCCAGGGGGAAGGAGATACGCAGTATTTT
abundance: NA
v_gene: TRBV9
j_gene: TRBJ2-3
d_gene: TRBD1

CDR3aa: CASSRRGALQETQYF
CDR3nt: TGTGCCAGCTCCCGGCGGGGGGCCCTACAAGAGACCCAGTACTTC
abundance: NA
v_gene: TRBV18
j_gene: TRBJ2-5
d_gene: TRBD2

CDR3aa: CASSQESLRANQETQYF
CDR3nt: TGTGCCAGCAGCCAAGAATCGTTACGAGCGAACCAAGAGACCCAGTACTTC
abundance: NA
v_gene: TRBV4-2
j_gene: TRBJ2-5
d_gene: NA

CDR3aa: CAISESRGLADSYEQYF
CDR3nt: TGTGCCATCAGTGAGTCAAGGGGACTAGCGGACTCCTACGAGCAGTACTTC
abundance: NA
v_gene: TRBV10-3
j_gene: TRBJ2-7
d_gene: TRBD2

CDR3aa: CSTGQMNTEAFF
CDR3nt: TGCAGCACTGGACAGATGAACACTGAAGCTTTCTTT
abundance: NA
v_gene: TRBV29-1
j_gene: TRBJ1-1
d_gene: NA

CDR3aa: CASSLGPGFNQPQHF
CDR3nt: TGTGCCAGCAGCTTAGGTCCAGGCTTCAATCAGCCCCAGCATTTT
abundance: NA
v_gene: TRBV7-9
j_gene: TRBJ1-5
d_gene: NA

CDR3aa: CAISNRDYTRGANVLTF
CDR3nt: TGTGCCATCAGCAATCGGGACTATACCAGAGGGGCCAACGTCCTGACTTTC
abundance: NA
v_gene: TRBV10-3
j_gene: TRBJ2-6
d_gene: TRBD2

CDR3aa: CASSARQGVSSGNTIYF
CDR3nt: TGTGCCAGCAGCGCTAGACAGGGGGTTAGCTCTGGAAACACCATATATTTT
abundance: NA
v_gene: TRBV7-9
j_gene: TRBJ1-3
d_gene: TRBD1

CDR3aa: CSSSLGDTGYTF
CDR3nt: TGTTCCAGCAGCTTAGGGGACACCGGCTACACCTTC
abundance: NA
v_gene: TRBV7-9
j_gene: TRBJ1-2
d_gene: NA

CDR3aa: CASSPGTGGNTIYF
CDR3nt: TGTGCTAGCAGCCCTGGGACAGGGGGAAACACCATATATTTT
abundance: NA
v_gene: TRBV7-7
j_gene: TRBJ1-3
d_gene: TRBD1

CDR3aa: CASSPQRAGNTIYF
CDR3nt: TGTGCCAGCAGTCCGCAACGTGCGGGAAACACCATATATTTT
abundance: NA
v_gene: TRBV28
j_gene: TRBJ1-3
d_gene: NA

CDR3aa: CASSNGTGTYGYTF
CDR3nt: TGTGCCAGTAGTAACGGGACAGGGACCTATGGCTACACCTTC
abundance: NA
v_gene: TRBV19
j_gene: TRBJ1-2
d_gene: TRBD1

CDR3aa: CAWSGKGRGQETQYF
CDR3nt: TGTGCCTGGAGTGGTAAGGGGAGGGGACAAGAGACCCAGTACTTC
abundance: NA
v_gene: TRBV30
j_gene: TRBJ2-5
d_gene: TRBD2

CDR3aa: CASSSSGGDSSGNTIYF
CDR3nt: TGTGCCAGCAGCTCCTCAGGGGGTGATAGCTCTGGAAACACCATATATTTT
abundance: few
v_gene: TRBV7-9
j_gene: TRBJ1-3
d_gene: TRBD1

CDR3aa: CASSPQGTKETDTQYF
CDR3nt: TGCGCCAGCAGCCCACAGGGAACGAAGGAGACAGATACGCAGTATTTT
abundance: NA
v_gene: TRBV5-1
j_gene: TRBJ2-3
d_gene: NA

CDR3aa: CASSPPLSVTYNEQFF
CDR3nt: TGTGCCAGCTCACCACCTCTTAGCGTCACCTACAATGAGCAGTTCTTC
abundance: NA
v_gene: TRBV18
j_gene: TRBJ2-1
d_gene: NA

CDR3aa: CSVWTSGSQETQYF
CDR3nt: TGCAGCGTTTGGACTAGCGGGAGTCAAGAGACCCAGTACTTC
abundance: NA
v_gene: TRBV29-1
j_gene: TRBJ2-5
d_gene: TRBD2

CDR3aa: CASSQGPARVSGETQYF
CDR3nt: TGTGCCAGCTCCCAGGGGCCGGCCAGGGTATCGGGGGAGACCCAGTACTTC
abundance: NA
v_gene: TRBV27
j_gene: TRBJ2-5
d_gene: NA

CDR3aa: CASSLSTGGNQPQHF
CDR3nt: TGTGCCAGCAGTCTTTCGACAGGCGGCAATCAGCCCCAGCATTTT
abundance: NA
v_gene: TRBV2
j_gene: TRBJ1-5
d_gene: NA